The rows below give T cell receptor beta chains drawn from one sample of a study of blood T cells in healthy people across ages. One entry per CDR3 protein, called by TCRdb with MiXCR from the 5' RACE reads. Of more than 650,000 distinct CDR3 sequences listed, about 55% are singletons. The sequencing input was blood. These receptors all stem from a man older than 75 in good health. The CDR3 runs from the conserved cysteine through the conserved F or W. Fields, in order: J gene, D gene, V gene, clone size, CDR3 DNA, CDR3 protein. The D gene is left open where the match is weak. Expanded clones get a size class; other rows say once, few or many, or leave the size out.

j_call: TRBJ2-4; d_call: NA; v_call: TRBV29-1; clone_size: NA; cdr3_nt: TGCAGCGTTATGTCGGGAGATAACATTCAGTACTTC; cdr3_aa: CSVMSGDNIQYF
j_call: TRBJ2-7; d_call: NA; v_call: TRBV25-1; clone_size: NA; cdr3_nt: TGTGCCAGCAGTGATCCTGACGGGCCAACCTACGAGCAGTACTTC; cdr3_aa: CASSDPDGPTYEQYF
j_call: TRBJ2-3; d_call: TRBD2; v_call: TRBV7-2; clone_size: few; cdr3_nt: TGTGCCAGCAGCTTAAACGGGGGGGGAGATACGCAGTATTTT; cdr3_aa: CASSLNGGGDTQYF
j_call: TRBJ1-2; d_call: NA; v_call: TRBV6-5; clone_size: few; cdr3_nt: TGTGCCAGTACAGGGACCCGCTATGGCTACACCTTC; cdr3_aa: CASTGTRYGYTF
j_call: TRBJ2-7; d_call: TRBD2; v_call: TRBV7-8; clone_size: few; cdr3_nt: TGTGCCAGCAGCTTAAGGGGTTTGGCTAACGGGGGGAACTCCTACGAGCAGTACTTC; cdr3_aa: CASSLRGLANGGNSYEQYF
j_call: TRBJ2-1; d_call: NA; v_call: TRBV7-9; clone_size: NA; cdr3_nt: TGTGCCAGCAACCGGGGGGCGGGGGTCTCCTACAATCAGCAGTTCTTC; cdr3_aa: CASNRGAGVSYNQQFF
j_call: TRBJ1-2; d_call: NA; v_call: TRBV28; clone_size: NA; cdr3_nt: TGTGCCAGCAGTTTACTCTCAGCTGGCTACACCTTC; cdr3_aa: CASSLLSAGYTF
j_call: TRBJ2-6; d_call: NA; v_call: TRBV29-1; clone_size: few; cdr3_nt: TGCAGCGTTGATTCCCGTGGGGCCAACGTCCTGACTTTC; cdr3_aa: CSVDSRGANVLTF
j_call: TRBJ2-7; d_call: TRBD2; v_call: TRBV9; clone_size: NA; cdr3_nt: TGTGCCAGCAGCGTAGCCCCAAGAGCGGGAGGGGGGAACGAGCAGTACTTC; cdr3_aa: CASSVAPRAGGGNEQYF
j_call: TRBJ1-2; d_call: TRBD1; v_call: TRBV9; clone_size: NA; cdr3_nt: TGTGCCAGCAGCGTAGATCGGACAGGGCGGACCTATGGCTACACCTTC; cdr3_aa: CASSVDRTGRTYGYTF
j_call: TRBJ2-2; d_call: NA; v_call: TRBV24-1; clone_size: NA; cdr3_nt: TGTGCCACCAGCCGCCGGGCCGGGGAGCTGTTTTTT; cdr3_aa: CATSRRAGELFF
j_call: TRBJ1-2; d_call: NA; v_call: TRBV29-1; clone_size: NA; cdr3_nt: TGCAGCGTTCCTGACAGCCCCGGTGGCTACACCTTC; cdr3_aa: CSVPDSPGGYTF
j_call: TRBJ2-4; d_call: TRBD2; v_call: TRBV7-8; clone_size: few; cdr3_nt: TGTGCCAGCAGCTTAGCGGTGACTAGCGGGAGCTGGGGCAAAAACATTCAGTACTTC; cdr3_aa: CASSLAVTSGSWGKNIQYF
j_call: TRBJ1-1; d_call: NA; v_call: TRBV7-9; clone_size: NA; cdr3_nt: TGTGCCAGCAGCCCCGTTACTGAAGCTTTCTTT; cdr3_aa: CASSPVTEAFF
j_call: TRBJ2-1; d_call: NA; v_call: TRBV5-1; clone_size: NA; cdr3_nt: TGCGCCAGCAGCTACTCTGGGCGGGGTACTGCCTACAATGAGCAGTTCTTC; cdr3_aa: CASSYSGRGTAYNEQFF
j_call: TRBJ2-3; d_call: TRBD2; v_call: TRBV6-5; clone_size: few; cdr3_nt: TGTGCCAGCAGTTCGTGGACTAGCGGCACAGATACGCAGTATTTT; cdr3_aa: CASSSWTSGTDTQYF
j_call: TRBJ2-1; d_call: NA; v_call: TRBV9; clone_size: NA; cdr3_nt: TGTGCCAGCAGCGTAGGGGGTCCAGCGAAAGGCAACAATGAGCAGTTCTTC; cdr3_aa: CASSVGGPAKGNNEQFF
j_call: TRBJ2-1; d_call: TRBD2; v_call: TRBV3-1; clone_size: few; cdr3_nt: TGTGCCAGCAGCCCACTAGCGGGCAACAATGAGCAGTTCTTC; cdr3_aa: CASSPLAGNNEQFF
j_call: TRBJ2-3; d_call: NA; v_call: TRBV27; clone_size: NA; cdr3_nt: TGTGCCAGCAGCTCCTTGAGTTACAGATACGCGTATTTT; cdr3_aa: CASSSLSYRYAYF
j_call: TRBJ2-7; d_call: TRBD2; v_call: TRBV11-3; clone_size: NA; cdr3_nt: TGTGCCAGCACCTCAAGGTGGCGGGAGGGCTCCTACGAGCAGTACTTC; cdr3_aa: CASTSRWREGSYEQYF
j_call: TRBJ2-7; d_call: TRBD1; v_call: TRBV20-1; clone_size: NA; cdr3_nt: TGCAGTGCCGAATTAGGGGGCCGGTACGAGCACTACGAGCAGTACTTC; cdr3_aa: CSAELGGRYEHYEQYF
j_call: TRBJ2-7; d_call: NA; v_call: TRBV28; clone_size: NA; cdr3_nt: TGTGCTACCAGGCGGCCTTTAGGGAACGAGCAGTACTTC; cdr3_aa: CATRRPLGNEQYF
j_call: TRBJ2-7; d_call: NA; v_call: TRBV12-3/TRBV12-4; clone_size: many; cdr3_nt: TGTGCCAGCAGTGAAATGGGTTACGAGCAGTACTTC; cdr3_aa: CASSEMGYEQYF
j_call: TRBJ2-3; d_call: NA; v_call: TRBV29-1; clone_size: once; cdr3_nt: TGCAGCGTTGAAAACTGGGCAAGGAGCACAGATACGCAGTATTTT; cdr3_aa: CSVENWARSTDTQYF
j_call: TRBJ2-7; d_call: NA; v_call: TRBV7-2; clone_size: NA; cdr3_nt: TGTGCCAGCAGCGGTACCGGGACGGTGCCCTACGAGCAGTACTTC; cdr3_aa: CASSGTGTVPYEQYF
j_call: TRBJ2-3; d_call: NA; v_call: TRBV29-1; clone_size: NA; cdr3_nt: TGCAGCGTTGCGGGGAGAGGCACAGATACGCAGTATTTT; cdr3_aa: CSVAGRGTDTQYF
j_call: TRBJ2-7; d_call: TRBD2; v_call: TRBV5-1; clone_size: few; cdr3_nt: TGCGCCAGCAGCCCGGGGACTAGCATATCCTACGAGCAGTACTTC; cdr3_aa: CASSPGTSISYEQYF
j_call: TRBJ2-7; d_call: NA; v_call: TRBV29-1; clone_size: many; cdr3_nt: TGCAGCGTTGCGGCGTATTCGGGGCAGGGCTACGAGCAGTACTTC; cdr3_aa: CSVAAYSGQGYEQYF
j_call: TRBJ2-7; d_call: NA; v_call: TRBV7-2; clone_size: NA; cdr3_nt: TGTGCCAGCAGCTCCAGTAGTGGGGGAAGTGAGCAGTACTTC; cdr3_aa: CASSSSSGGSEQYF
j_call: TRBJ2-7; d_call: TRBD2; v_call: TRBV12-3/TRBV12-4; clone_size: few; cdr3_nt: TGTGCCAGCAGTGTAAGCGGGAGTCGGTACGAGCAGTACTTC; cdr3_aa: CASSVSGSRYEQYF
j_call: TRBJ2-3; d_call: NA; v_call: TRBV5-1; clone_size: NA; cdr3_nt: TGCGCCAGCAGCTTGGTTTCCGGGATGGAGCACAGATACGCGTATTTT; cdr3_aa: CASSLVSGMEHRYAYF
j_call: TRBJ2-7; d_call: TRBD2; v_call: TRBV29-1; clone_size: NA; cdr3_nt: TGCAGCGTCCGATGGGGGGAGGGGGAGCAGTACTTC; cdr3_aa: CSVRWGEGEQYF
j_call: TRBJ2-6; d_call: NA; v_call: TRBV28; clone_size: NA; cdr3_nt: TGTGCCGGCAGTCCCTTGGCTTCTGGGGCCAACGTCCTGACTTTC; cdr3_aa: CAGSPLASGANVLTF
j_call: TRBJ2-1; d_call: TRBD2; v_call: TRBV7-8; clone_size: NA; cdr3_nt: TGTGCCAGCAGCTTTCCAGGACTAGCGGGAGGCGATGAGCAGTTCTTC; cdr3_aa: CASSFPGLAGGDEQFF
j_call: TRBJ1-5; d_call: NA; v_call: TRBV6-1; clone_size: NA; cdr3_nt: TGTGCCAGCAGTGGACGGCAAAGGGATCAGCCCCAGCATTTT; cdr3_aa: CASSGRQRDQPQHF